These 27 T cell receptor beta chains were sequenced from one sample in a study of blood T cells in healthy people across ages. PCR was performed a second time for roughly 7 to 12 cycles using a sample-barcoded 5' primer and a J-beta primer mix. TCRdb processed the 5' RACE reads anew with MiXCR; each CDR3 protein has one entry. The sample records more than 1,400,000 distinct CDR3 sequences, 42% being singletons. Input material: blood. The receptors were sampled from a woman between 18 and 30 years old in good health.

This chain uses TRBV12-3 or TRBV12-4 with TRBJ2-2, with 14 bases lining up with TRBD2. The CDR3 is 17 residues long. V shed 5 bases, J shed 6 bases, and the junction held 8 bases outside the gene matches. The CDR3 sequence is CASSPTSGGVLAGELFF. The CDR3 DNA reads as TGTGCCAGCAGTCCGACTAGCGGGGGGGTATTGGCCGGGGAGCTGTTTTTT.

The table lists this clonotype with a few counts. This sequence joins TRBV29-1 and TRBJ2-7, with D uncertain. CDR1 is SQVTM, CDR2 ANQGSEA, per germline. The germline V and J ends were trimmed by 7 bases and 5 bases, with 18 bases remaining between them. CDR3 length: 13 residues. CDR3 loop: CSGFAGLTHEQYF. CDR3 nucleotide sequence: TGCAGCGGTTTCGCCGGGCTGACCCACGAGCAGTACTTC.

This chain links TRBV12-5 with TRBJ1-6; D may be TRBD1 (6 bases). The germline V gene has CDR1 LGHNT and CDR2 FRNRAP. Trimming pared 3 bases from V and 6 bases from J, leaving 12 bases between. The CDR3 is made up of 15 amino acids. CDR3 nucleotide sequence: TGTGCTAGTGGTTTCGACACAGGGACTAATTCACCCCTCCACTTT. Encoded protein: CASGFDTGTNSPLHF. The whole variable domain, remainder taken from reference TRBV12-5 and TRBJ1-6, is DARVTQTPRHKVTEMGQEVTMRCQPILGHNTVFWYRQTMMQGLELLAYFRNRAPLDDSGMPKDRFSAEMPDATLATLKIQPSEPRDSAVYFCASGFDTGTNSPLHFGNGTRLTVT.

V gene TRBV29-1 combines with J gene TRBJ2-7, with D possibly TRBD2 on 6 matching bases. CDR1 is SQVTM, CDR2 ANQGSEA, per germline. The CDR3 length is 14 residues. V was trimmed by 5 bases and J by 7 bases, leaving 21 bases between them. The CDR3 DNA reads TGCAGCGTTTCCGTCGGGAGCTCCTACAATGAGCAGTACTTC. It yields the protein CSVSVGSSYNEQYF.

The V and J genes are TRBV7-9 and TRBJ2-3; a possible D gene is TRBD2 (5 bases). The CDR3 contains 17 residues. V lost 5 bases and J 0 bases, leaving 18 bases between the germline ends. CDR1 is SEHNR and CDR2 is FQNEAQ in the germline V gene (reference sequence). CDR3 sequence reads: CASSPAQRIYSTDTQYF. In DNA form, the CDR3 reads TGTGCCAGCAGCCCAGCGCAGCGGATCTACAGCACAGATACGCAGTATTTT.

The rearrangement joins TRBV4-2 to TRBJ2-7; 7 nucleotides agree with TRBD2. J was trimmed by 7 bases and V by 4 bases; bases with no gene match: 13. The CDR3 extends over 15 amino acids. CDR1 is LGHNA and CDR2 is YNFKEQ in the germline V gene. The CDR3 spells CASSLSTSSYNEQYF. The CDR3 DNA follows: TGTGCCAGCAGCCTCTCGACTAGCTCCTACAATGAGCAGTACTTC.

In this sample, this clonotype turned up a few times. The rearrangement uses TRBV10-2 and TRBJ2-5, with D possibly matching TRBD2 (6 bases). Germline V lookup: CDR1 WSHSY, CDR2 SAAADI. The V gene lost 3 bases and the J gene lost 11 bases, with 10 bases spanning the gap. The CDR3 has 11 amino acids. The CDR3, as DNA: TGCGCCAGCAGTGACGTTGGGGGGCAGTACTTC. It encodes CASSDVGGQYF.

Worth noting for this clonotype: Since a much larger clone is just one base distant, this may be a read error. The V call is TRBV28, the J call TRBJ2-1, with TRBD1 matching over 10 bases. CDR1 is MDHEN, CDR2 SYDVKM, per germline. The CDR3 totals 12 residues. The CDR3 nucleotides read TGTGCCGGCAGGGGGACAGGGGATGAGCAGTTCTTC. This gives the protein CAGRGTGDEQFF.

The V call is TRBV6-5, the J call TRBJ2-5, with TRBD2 as a possible D gene (5 bases). Germline CDR1 is MNHEY and CDR2 is SVGAGI. With 8 bases removed from V and 5 bases from J, the gap between germline ends came to 15 bases. This CDR3 is built from 13 residues. In nucleotides, the CDR3 is TGTGCCAGCCGTAGGAGCGGACGGGAGACCCAGTACTTC. This encodes CASRRSGRETQYF.

The J gene is TRBJ2-2, the V gene TRBV5-1; 9 nucleotides match TRBD1. Losses at the gene ends were 4 bases for V and 4 bases for J; bases not matched to a gene: 8. The CDR3 covers 16 residues. Germline V gives CDR1 SGHRS, CDR2 YFSETQ. The CDR3, as DNA: TGCGCCAGCAGCCCCCAGGGACAGGGAGCCACCGGGGAGCTGTTTTTT. Translating gives CASSPQGQGATGELFF.

A remark on this clonotype: With a much larger clone just one base away, this may be a read error. The chain uses TRBV12-3 or TRBV12-4 and TRBJ2-1, with TRBD2 matching over 13 bases. The CDR3 has 15 residues. With 4 bases clipped from V and 10 bases from J, the junction kept 7 bases outside the gene matches. CDR3 amino acids: CASSSPGLAGREQFF. In DNA, the CDR3 is TGTGCCAGCAGTTCCCCGGGACTAGCGGGACGGGAGCAGTTCTTC.

The chain has TRBV27 and TRBJ1-1, with a weak D call TRBD1 (5 bases). This CDR3 has 13 amino acids. The V gene lost 6 bases and the J gene lost 7 bases, with 15 bases spanning the gap. Germline assignment: CDR1 MNHEY and CDR2 SMNVEV (reference sequence). The CDR3 protein is CASSPPGSIEAFF. The CDR3 DNA is TGTGCCAGCAGCCCCCCAGGGTCGATTGAAGCTTTCTTT.

In DNA, the CDR3 is TGCGCCAGCAGCTTCCCCAGGGAGACTAGCACAGATACGCAGTATTTT. Protein product: CASSFPRETSTDTQYF. The chain carries TRBV5-1 and TRBJ2-3; possibly TRBD1 or TRBD2 for D (5 bases each). Germline CDR1 reads SGHRS; CDR2 reads YFSETQ. Trimming removed 2 bases at V and 0 bases at J, with 13 bases between. CDR3 length: 16 residues. Complete variable domain (other parts from reference TRBV5-1 and TRBJ2-3): KAGVTQTPRYLIKTRGQQVTLSCSPISGHRSVSWYQQTPGQGLQFLFEYFSETQRNKGNFPGRFSGRQFSNSRSEMNVSTLELGDSALYLCASSFPRETSTDTQYFGPGTRLTVL.

The genes are TRBV5-1 and TRBJ2-2; TRBD1 aligns across 8 bases. CDR3 size: 15 residues. The germline V gene has CDR1 SGHRS and CDR2 YFSETQ. The V segment lost 6 bases and the J segment 7 bases; nucleotides outside the gene matches: 11. The chain's CDR3 is CASTGTGQASGELFF. DNA for the CDR3: TGCGCCAGCACCGGCACGGGACAGGCGAGCGGGGAGCTGTTTTTT. Based on the CDR3 plus reference TRBV5-1 and TRBJ2-2, the full variable domain is KAGVTQTPRYLIKTRGQQVTLSCSPISGHRSVSWYQQTPGQGLQFLFEYFSETQRNKGNFPGRFSGRQFSNSRSEMNVSTLELGDSALYLCASTGTGQASGELFFGEGSRLTVL.

This clonotype was seen a single time. The V and J genes are TRBV5-1 and TRBJ2-1; maybe TRBD1 (5 bases). CDR3 length: 14 amino acids. V was pared by 2 bases and J by 4 bases, with 10 bases between. CDR1 and CDR2 (germline): SGHRS, YFSETQ. The CDR3 region is CASSFGRVYNEQFF. The DNA for the CDR3 is TGCGCCAGCAGCTTTGGCAGGGTATACAATGAGCAGTTCTTC.

This sequence joins TRBV29-1 and TRBJ2-1, with TRBD2 matching 11 bases. CDR3 length: 16 residues. In germline, CDR1 is SQVTM, CDR2 ANQGSEA. The V segment lost 5 bases and the J segment 7 bases; nucleotides outside the gene matches: 13. CDR3 bases: TGCAGCGTTCCCGCACGTAGCGGGGGGGCCCATAATGAGCAGTTCTTC. Translation gives CSVPARSGGAHNEQFF.

The chain combines TRBV7-6 with TRBJ2-5, with a tentative D call TRBD1 (8 bases). Germline lookup yields CDR1 SGHVS and CDR2 FNYEAQ. This CDR3 is built from 16 residues. The V gene lost 1 base and the J gene lost 5 bases, with 17 bases spanning the gap. CDR3: CASSLDQGAAGETQYF. As DNA, the CDR3 is TGTGCCAGCAGCTTAGATCAGGGGGCAGCGGGGGAGACCCAGTACTTC.

The chain recombines TRBV5-5 with TRBJ2-1; 14 bases agree with TRBD2. The CDR3 runs 20 residues. With 3 bases clipped from V and 0 bases from J, the junction kept 11 bases outside the gene matches. The germline V gene encodes CDR1 SGHKS and CDR2 YYEKEE (reference sequence). The CDR3 reads CASSSGQGLAGASSYNEQFF. The CDR3, as DNA: TGTGCCAGCAGCTCGGGTCAGGGACTAGCGGGGGCCAGCTCCTACAATGAGCAGTTCTTC.

The CDR3 coding sequence is TGCAGTGCTAGAGATTGGCAGGGGATCGAGACCCAGTACTTC. Its protein product is CSARDWQGIETQYF. J is TRBJ2-5 and V is TRBV20-1, with a tentative D call TRBD1 (6 bases). Germline CDR1 reads DFQATT; CDR2 reads SNEGSKA (reference sequence). Trimming shortened V by 0 bases and J by 5 bases, and 13 bases separated the two germline ends. The CDR3 is 14 amino acids.

The V and J genes are TRBV20-1 and TRBJ2-2; the D gene is possibly TRBD1 (6 bases). In germline, CDR1 is DFQATT, CDR2 SNEGSKA (reference sequence). Trimming removed 0 bases from V and 1 base from J, with 12 bases in between. CDR3 length: 16 amino acids. CDR3 in amino acids: CSAREKPGQNTGELFF. The DNA of the CDR3 is TGCAGTGCTAGAGAGAAACCGGGACAGAACACCGGGGAGCTGTTTTTT.

This clonotype was seen only a few times. The rearrangement joins TRBV10-3 to TRBJ2-7; a possible D gene is TRBD2 (6 bases). Germline loops: CDR1 ENHRY, CDR2 SYGVKD. This CDR3 region has 17 residues. Trimming took 0 bases from V and 0 from J, leaving 15 bases between them. Here the CDR3 reads CAISESPGDTSSYEQYF. The DNA of the CDR3 is TGTGCCATCAGTGAGTCACCGGGAGACACGAGCTCCTACGAGCAGTACTTC.

Of note for this clonotype: Its ends do not fully match the called genes, so a read error is possible. The gene calls are TRBV2 and TRBJ2-5; 8 nucleotides line up with TRBD2. Germline loops: CDR1 SNHLY, CDR2 FYNNEI. This CDR3 spans 15 amino acids. CDR3: CASREGGTRGETQYF. CDR3 nucleotide sequence: TGTGCCAGCAGAGAAGGGGGGACTAGAGGGGAGACCCAGTACTTC. Full variable domain (rest looked up from reference TRBV2 and TRBJ2-5): EPEVTQTPSHQVTQMGQEVILRCVPISNHLYFYWYRQILGQKVEFLVSFYNNEISEKSEIFDDQFSVERPDGSNFTLKIRSTKLEDSAMYFCASREGGTRGETQYFGPGTRLLVL.

This chain connects TRBV5-1 to TRBJ1-1; tentative D call: TRBD1 (5 bases). The CDR3 has 15 residues. The germline V gene has CDR1 SGHRS and CDR2 YFSETQ. The V gene lost 4 bases and the J gene lost 0 bases, with 13 bases spanning the gap. Here the CDR3 reads CASSPLTEMNTEAFF. CDR3 bases: TGCGCCAGCAGCCCTTTGACAGAAATGAACACTGAAGCTTTCTTT.

The V call is TRBV20-1, the J call TRBJ1-1, with 7 positions matching TRBD1. The CDR3 sequence is 15 residues long. Trimming took 5 bases from V and 0 from J; bases not matched to a gene: 9. The germline V gene has CDR1 DFQATT and CDR2 SNEGSKA (reference sequence). CDR3 amino acids: CSAPPTGLMNTEAFF. DNA for the CDR3: TGCAGTGCTCCCCCGACAGGGCTGATGAACACTGAAGCTTTCTTT.

The chain uses TRBV28 and TRBJ2-7, with D perhaps matching TRBD2 (7 bases). Trimming cost V 2 bases and J 3 bases, with 17 bases left between them. Germline assignment: CDR1 MDHEN and CDR2 SYDVKM. The CDR3 runs 16 residues. This CDR3 reads CASSLVAGGPFYEQYF. In nucleotides, the CDR3 is TGTGCCAGCAGTTTAGTCGCCGGGGGGCCCTTCTACGAGCAGTACTTC.

V is TRBV7-9 and J is TRBJ2-1; D may be TRBD1 (5 bases). The CDR3 has 15 amino acids. Trimming cost V 8 bases and J 8 bases, with 22 bases left between them. Germline V gene sequence: CDR1 SEHNR, CDR2 FQNEAQ (reference sequence). The CDR3 sequence: CASAPGTGPSHEQFF. The DNA of the CDR3 is TGTGCCAGCGCCCCTGGTACAGGTCCTTCTCATGAGCAGTTCTTC. Full variable domain (missing parts from reference TRBV7-9 and TRBJ2-1): DTGVSQNPRHKITKRGQNVTFRCDPISEHNRLYWYRQTLGQGPEFLTYFQNEAQLEKSRLLSDRFSAERPKGSFSTLEIQRTEQGDSAMYLCASAPGTGPSHEQFFGPGTRLTVL.

This clonotype was seen once. The chain links TRBV4-2 to TRBJ2-3; 9 nucleotides agree with TRBD2. This CDR3 spans 18 amino acids. Germline V lookup: CDR1 LGHNA, CDR2 YNFKEQ. The V and J ends lost 3 bases and 0 bases, in that order; junction bases with no gene match: 10. The CDR3 sequence: CASSQQVSGTSSTDTQYF. The CDR3, as DNA: TGTGCCAGCAGCCAGCAAGTGTCCGGGACTAGCAGCACAGATACGCAGTATTTT.